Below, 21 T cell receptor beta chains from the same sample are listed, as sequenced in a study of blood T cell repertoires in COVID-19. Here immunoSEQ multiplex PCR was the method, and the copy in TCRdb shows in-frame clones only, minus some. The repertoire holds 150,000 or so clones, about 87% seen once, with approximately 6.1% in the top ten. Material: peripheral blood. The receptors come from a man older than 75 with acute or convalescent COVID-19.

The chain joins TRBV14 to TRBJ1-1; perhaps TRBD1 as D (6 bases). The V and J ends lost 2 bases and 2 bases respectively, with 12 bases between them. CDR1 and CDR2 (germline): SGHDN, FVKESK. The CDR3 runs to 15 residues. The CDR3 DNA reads TGTGCCAGCAGCCAAAGAGGGACAAAAAACACTGAAGCTTTCTTT. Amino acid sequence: CASSQRGTKNTEAFF.

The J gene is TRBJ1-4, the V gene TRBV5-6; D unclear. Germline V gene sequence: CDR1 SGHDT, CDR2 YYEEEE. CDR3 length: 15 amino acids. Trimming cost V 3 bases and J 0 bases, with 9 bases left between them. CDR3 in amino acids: CASSSYEATNEKLFF. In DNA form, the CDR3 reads TGTGCCAGCAGCTCCTACGAGGCAACTAATGAAAAACTGTTTTTT. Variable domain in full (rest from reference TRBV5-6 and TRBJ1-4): DAGVTQSPTHLIKTRGQQVTLRCSPKSGHDTVSWYQQALGQGPQFIFQYYEEEERQRGNFPDRFSGHQFPNYSSELNVNALLLGDSALYLCASSSYEATNEKLFFGSGTQLSVL.

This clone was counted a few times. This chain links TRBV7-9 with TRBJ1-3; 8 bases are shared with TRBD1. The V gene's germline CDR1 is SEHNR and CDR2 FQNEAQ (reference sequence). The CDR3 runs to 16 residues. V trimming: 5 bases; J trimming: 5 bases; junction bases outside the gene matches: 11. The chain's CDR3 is CASSLTPTGGRNTIYF. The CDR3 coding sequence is TGTGCCAGCAGCCTCACTCCAACAGGGGGACGAAACACCATATATTTT.

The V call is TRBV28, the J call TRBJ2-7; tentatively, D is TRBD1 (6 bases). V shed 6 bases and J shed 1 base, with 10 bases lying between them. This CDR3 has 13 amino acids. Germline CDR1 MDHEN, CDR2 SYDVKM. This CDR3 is CASRPGQSYEQYF. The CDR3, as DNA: TGTGCCAGCAGGCCCGGACAGTCCTACGAGCAGTACTTC.

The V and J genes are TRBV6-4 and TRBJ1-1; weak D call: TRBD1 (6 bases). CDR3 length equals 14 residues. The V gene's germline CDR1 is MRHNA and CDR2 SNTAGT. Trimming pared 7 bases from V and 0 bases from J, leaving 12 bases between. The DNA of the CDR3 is TGTGCCAGCAAGCTGGGACATATGAACACTGAAGCTTTCTTT. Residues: CASKLGHMNTEAFF.

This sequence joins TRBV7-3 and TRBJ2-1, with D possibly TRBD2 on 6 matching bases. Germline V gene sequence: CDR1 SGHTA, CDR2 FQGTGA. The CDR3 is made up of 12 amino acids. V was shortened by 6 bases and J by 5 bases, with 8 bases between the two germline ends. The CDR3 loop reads CASSTGDNEQFF. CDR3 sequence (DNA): TGTGCCAGCAGTACGGGAGACAATGAGCAGTTCTTC.

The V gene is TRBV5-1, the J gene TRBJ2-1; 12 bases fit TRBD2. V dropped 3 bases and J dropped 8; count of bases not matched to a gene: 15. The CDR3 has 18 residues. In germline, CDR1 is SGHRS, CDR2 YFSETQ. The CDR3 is CASSWGEPGLAGLHEQFF. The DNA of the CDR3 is TGCGCCAGCAGCTGGGGAGAGCCGGGACTAGCGGGTCTGCATGAGCAGTTCTTC.

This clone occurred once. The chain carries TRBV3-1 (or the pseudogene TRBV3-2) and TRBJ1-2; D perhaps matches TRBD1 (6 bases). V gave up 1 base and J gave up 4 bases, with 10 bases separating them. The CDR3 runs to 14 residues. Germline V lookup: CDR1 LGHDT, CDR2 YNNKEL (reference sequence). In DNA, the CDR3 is TGTGCCAGCAGCCAAGTTAGGGGGAGCTATGGCTACACCTTC. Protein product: CASSQVRGSYGYTF.

CDR3 sequence reads: CSVAQQGTSFEAFF. The DNA of the CDR3 is TGCAGCGTTGCACAACAGGGAACAAGTTTTGAAGCTTTCTTT. The chain uses TRBV29-1 and TRBJ1-1; TRBD1 is a possible D gene (6 bases). The germline gives CDR1 SQVTM, CDR2 ANQGSEA. V was clipped by 4 bases and J by 7 bases, with 19 bases between them. This CDR3 is 14 amino acids long.

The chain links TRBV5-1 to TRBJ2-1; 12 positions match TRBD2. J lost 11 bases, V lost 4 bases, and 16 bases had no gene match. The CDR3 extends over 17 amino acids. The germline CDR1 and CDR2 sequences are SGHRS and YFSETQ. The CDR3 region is CASSVGLAGSLGGQQFF. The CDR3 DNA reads TGCGCCAGCAGCGTTGGACTAGCGGGAAGCCTTGGGGGTCAGCAGTTCTTC.

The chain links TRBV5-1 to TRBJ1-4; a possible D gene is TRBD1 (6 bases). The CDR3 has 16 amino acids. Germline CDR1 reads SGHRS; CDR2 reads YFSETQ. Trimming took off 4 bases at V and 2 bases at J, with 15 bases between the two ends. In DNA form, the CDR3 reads TGCGCCAGCAGCCGGGACACGGGGCGTACTAATGAAAAACTGTTTTTT. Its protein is CASSRDTGRTNEKLFF.

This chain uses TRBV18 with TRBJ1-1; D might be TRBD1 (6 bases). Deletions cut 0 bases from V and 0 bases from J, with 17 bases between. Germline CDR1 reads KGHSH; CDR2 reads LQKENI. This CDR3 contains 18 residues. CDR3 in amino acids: CASSPPEQGSFLNTEAFF. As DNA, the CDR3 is TGTGCCAGCTCACCACCGGAACAGGGAAGCTTCCTGAACACTGAAGCTTTCTTT.

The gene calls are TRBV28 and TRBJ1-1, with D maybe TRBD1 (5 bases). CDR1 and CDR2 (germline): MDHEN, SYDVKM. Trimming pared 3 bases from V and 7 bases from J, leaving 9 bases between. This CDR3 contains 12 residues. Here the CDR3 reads CASSFLDIEAFF. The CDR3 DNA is TGTGCCAGCAGTTTTTTGGACATTGAAGCTTTCTTT.

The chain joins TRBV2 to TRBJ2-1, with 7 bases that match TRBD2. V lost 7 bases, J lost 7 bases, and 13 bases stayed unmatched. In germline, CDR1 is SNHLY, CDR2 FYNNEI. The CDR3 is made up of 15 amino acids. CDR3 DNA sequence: TGTGCCAGCAAAGGACTAGAGAGTCTCACGAATGAGCAGTTCTTC. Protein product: CASKGLESLTNEQFF. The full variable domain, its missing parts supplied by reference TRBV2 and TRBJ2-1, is EPEVTQTPSHQVTQMGQEVILRCVPISNHLYFYWYRQILGQKVEFLVSFYNNEISEKSEIFDDQFSVERPDGSNFTLKIRSTKLEDSAMYFCASKGLESLTNEQFFGPGTRLTVL.

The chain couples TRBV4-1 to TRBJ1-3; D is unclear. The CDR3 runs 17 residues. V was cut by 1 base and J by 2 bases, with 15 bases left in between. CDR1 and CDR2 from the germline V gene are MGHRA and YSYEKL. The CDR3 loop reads CASSQGASTVTGNTIYF. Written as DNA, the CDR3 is TGCGCCAGCAGCCAAGGTGCTAGCACAGTGACTGGAAACACCATATATTTT.

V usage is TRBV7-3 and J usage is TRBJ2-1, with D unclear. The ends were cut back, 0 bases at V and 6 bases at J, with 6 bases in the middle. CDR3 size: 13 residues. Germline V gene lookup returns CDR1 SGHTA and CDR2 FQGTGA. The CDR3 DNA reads TGTGCCAGCAGCTTAACTTCCCGCAATGAGCAGTTCTTC. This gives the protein CASSLTSRNEQFF.

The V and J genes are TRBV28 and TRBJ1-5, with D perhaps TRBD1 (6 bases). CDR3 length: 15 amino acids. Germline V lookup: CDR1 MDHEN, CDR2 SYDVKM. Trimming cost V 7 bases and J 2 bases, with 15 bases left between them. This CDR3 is CASTSAGGGNQPQHF. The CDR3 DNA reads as TGTGCCAGCACCTCCGCGGGGGGCGGCAATCAGCCCCAGCATTTT.

The CDR3 DNA sequence: TGTGCCAGCAGTAAGACTAGCGATTCCTACAATGAGCAGTTCTTC. Its translation: CASSKTSDSYNEQFF. The rearrangement links TRBV6-5 to TRBJ2-1; 8 bases map to TRBD2. CDR3 length: 15 amino acids. Germline V gives CDR1 MNHEY, CDR2 SVGAGI. Trimming at V came to 5 bases and at J to 1 base, leaving 4 bases not matched to a gene.

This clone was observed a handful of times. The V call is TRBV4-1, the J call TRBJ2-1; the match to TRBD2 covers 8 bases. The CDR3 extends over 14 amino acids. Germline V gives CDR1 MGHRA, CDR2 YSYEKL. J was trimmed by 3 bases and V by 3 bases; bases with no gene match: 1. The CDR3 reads CASSHSGDYNEQFF. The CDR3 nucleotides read TGCGCCAGCAGCCATAGCGGGGACTACAATGAGCAGTTCTTC.

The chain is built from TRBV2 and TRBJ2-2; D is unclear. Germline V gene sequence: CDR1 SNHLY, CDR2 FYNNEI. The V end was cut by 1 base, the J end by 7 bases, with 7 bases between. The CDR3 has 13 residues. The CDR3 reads CASSEVSDGELFF. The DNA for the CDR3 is TGTGCCAGCAGTGAAGTGAGTGACGGGGAGCTGTTTTTT. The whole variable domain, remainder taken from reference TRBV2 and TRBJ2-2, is EPEVTQTPSHQVTQMGQEVILRCVPISNHLYFYWYRQILGQKVEFLVSFYNNEISEKSEIFDDQFSVERPDGSNFTLKIRSTKLEDSAMYFCASSEVSDGELFFGEGSRLTVL.

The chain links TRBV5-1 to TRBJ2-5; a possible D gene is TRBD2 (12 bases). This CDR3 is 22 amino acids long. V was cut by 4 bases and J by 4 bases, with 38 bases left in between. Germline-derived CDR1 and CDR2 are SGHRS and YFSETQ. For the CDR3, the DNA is TGCGCCAGCAGCCTCGGACAGGGGGCTACTAGCGGGAGGTGGATAGAACGAGAGACCCAGTACTTC. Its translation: CASSLGQGATSGRWIERETQYF.